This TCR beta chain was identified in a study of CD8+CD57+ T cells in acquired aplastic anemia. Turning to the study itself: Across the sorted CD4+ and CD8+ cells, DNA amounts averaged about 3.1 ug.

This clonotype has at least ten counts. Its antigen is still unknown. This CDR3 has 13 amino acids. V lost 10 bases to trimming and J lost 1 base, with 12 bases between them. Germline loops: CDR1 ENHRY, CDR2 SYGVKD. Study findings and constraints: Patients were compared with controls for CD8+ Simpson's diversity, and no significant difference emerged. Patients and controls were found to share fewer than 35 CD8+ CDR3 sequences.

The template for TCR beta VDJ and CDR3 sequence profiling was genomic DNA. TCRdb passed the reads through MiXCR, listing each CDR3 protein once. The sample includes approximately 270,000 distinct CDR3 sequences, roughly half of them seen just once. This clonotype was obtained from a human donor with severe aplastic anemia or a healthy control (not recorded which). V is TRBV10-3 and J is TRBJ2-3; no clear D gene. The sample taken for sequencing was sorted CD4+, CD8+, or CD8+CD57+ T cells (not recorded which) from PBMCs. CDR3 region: CATNGGGTDTQYF. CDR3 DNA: TGTGCCACAAACGGCGGAGGCACAGATACGCAGTATTTT.